Given below is one T cell receptor (beta chain) in context. The antigen it recognizes is unknown. This may stem from a read error, because a much larger clone lies one nucleotide away. The treatment or condition label of this sample denotes: live attenuated yellow fever vaccine strain. PBMCs were isolated from peripheral blood using a standard Ficoll-Paque protocol. Dynabeads CD4 and CD8 positive selection kits were used to isolate the CD4 and CD8 T-cell fractions. TriZol was used to extract RNA from bulk PBMCs, from CD4 and CD8 fractions, and from dextramer-positive and dextramer-negative fractions. The CDR3 holds 15 amino acids from the cysteine to the phenylalanine. CDR3 DNA is the only sequence kept; it has 45 bases, read in frame from the first base. A distance of 14 bases separates the germline ends of V and J, which lose 6 bases and 2 bases respectively. This entry is derived from a study of T cells after yellow fever vaccination (dated by TCRdb to between 2018 and 2021). Some background on the complete study: Libraries from fractions with low cell numbers were prepared with the SMART-Seq v4 Ultra Low Input RNA kit. Two healthy male donors, one aged 18 to 30 and one aged 30 to 39 years, were included in the cohort. Bulk TCR alpha and beta repertoires were sequenced longitudinally to track T-cell clones before and after primary and booster YFV17D yellow fever vaccination. Blood was drawn at multiple timepoints before and after primary and secondary immunization, with bulk PBMC replicates and cell subsets isolated. Overall study results and their limits: Computational filtering was needed because FACS-sorted repertoires could contain abundant contaminating clonotypes from the bulk population. Most clones expanded after primary vaccination were re-detected after the booster (about 95% of CD4 and around nine tenths of CD8), suggesting broad memory maintenance. Compared with the primary T-cell response, the secondary T-cell response was weaker but faster, peaking on day 5 rather than day 15. A small fraction of clonotypes showed up in both the CD4 and CD8 compartments, probably as a result of convergent recombination. The study included only two donors, which limits how far the findings can be generalized.

TCR cDNA was synthesized by 5'RACE template switching, which introduced a universal primer site and unique molecular identifiers. cDNA synthesis was primed from both the TCR alpha and TCR beta constant segments. Two PCR steps were used to amplify libraries, with sample barcodes and sequencing adapters being added in the second step. Libraries were sequenced on Illumina HiSeq 2500 (2x100 bp) or NovaSeq (2x150 bp). In the original analysis: Demultiplexing of reads and collapsing into UMI consensus sequences were performed with MIGEC, and V(D)J alignment was carried out with MiXCR. Vaccine-responding clonotypes were defined with edgeR using replicate PBMC samples, requiring FDR below 0.01 and a log2 fold change above 5 up to day 15. Each bulk clonotype received a CD4 or CD8 identity based on whether the sequenced CD4 or CD8 repertoire contained that clonotype at higher abundance. TCRdb reanalyzed the raw reads on its own, using fastp at Q25 for trimming and MiXCR for clone calling, and kept in-frame beta chains. Identical CDR3 protein sequences are pooled into one entry, listed with their most common genes and DNA. TCRdb, not the authors, supplied the V and J calls. The sample table holds 50,000 or so distinct CDR3 sequences, of which 7.4% were seen once. The ten largest account for 25% to 35% of the sample.

The chain is made from TRBV12-3 or TRBV12-4 and TRBJ2-1; the D gene identity is not certain. This receptor was taken from a man aged 18 to 30 who received the YFV17D yellow fever vaccine. This material consisted of CD8+ T cells sorted from PBMCs, taken roughly 15 days after the first yellow fever vaccination. Here is the DNA: TGTGCCAGCAGGGGAAGCCCCGTCCCCTACAATGAGCAGTTCTTC. Translated, it reads CASRGSPVPYNEQFF.